This T cell receptor beta chain was observed in a study of T cell responses to AZD1222 COVID-19 vaccine. Overall study findings and caveats: It was only after the peak T cell response that any repertoires were sampled.

The protocol was immunoSEQ multiplex PCR, while the TCRdb copy is restricted to in-frame clones and leaves out a portion. The sample has 150,000 to 200,000 clones; 85% to 95% are singletons. The CDR3 length is 14 residues. The V gene lost 0 bases and the J gene lost 5 bases, with 10 bases spanning the gap. Per the germline V gene, CDR1 is SEHNR and CDR2 is FQNEAQ (reference sequence). Of note for this clone: Its antigen is not identified.

The sample here was peripheral blood, taken 28 days after the second dose of the MenACWY control vaccine. The receptor comes from an adult who received the MenACWY meningococcal vaccine as a control. The chain couples TRBV7-9 to TRBJ1-1; D remains unclear. This chain's CDR3 is CASSLAAVRTEAFF. Written as DNA, the CDR3 is TGTGCCAGCAGCTTAGCTGCGGTTAGAACTGAAGCTTTCTTT.